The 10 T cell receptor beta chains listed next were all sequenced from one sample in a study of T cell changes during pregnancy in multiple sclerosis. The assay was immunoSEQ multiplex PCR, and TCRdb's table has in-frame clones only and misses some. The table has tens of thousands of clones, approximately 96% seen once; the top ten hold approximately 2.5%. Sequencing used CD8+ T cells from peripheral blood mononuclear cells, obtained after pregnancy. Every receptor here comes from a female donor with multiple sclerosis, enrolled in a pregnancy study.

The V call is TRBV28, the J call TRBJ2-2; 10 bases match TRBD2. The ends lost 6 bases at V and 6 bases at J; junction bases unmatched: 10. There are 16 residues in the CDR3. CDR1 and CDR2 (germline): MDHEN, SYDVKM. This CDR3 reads CASSPAEREGSGELFF. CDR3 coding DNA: TGTGCCAGCAGCCCCGCGGAGCGGGAGGGATCCGGGGAGCTGTTTTTT. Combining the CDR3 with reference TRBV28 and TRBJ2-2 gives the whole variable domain DVKVTQSSRYLVKRTGEKVFLECVQDMDHENMFWYRQDPGLGLRLIYFSYDVKMKEKGDIPEGYSVSREKKERFSLILESASTNQTSMYLCASSPAEREGSGELFFGEGSRLTVL.

The CDR3 loop is CASSFFSGPGQYF. The DNA for the CDR3 is TGTGCCAGCAGTTTTTTCTCCGGCCCGGGCCAGTACTTC. The rearrangement links TRBV28 to TRBJ2-5; D is uncertain. This CDR3 is 13 amino acids long. Trimming stripped 3 bases from V and 10 bases from J, with 15 bases between. Germline CDR1 and CDR2: MDHEN and SYDVKM.

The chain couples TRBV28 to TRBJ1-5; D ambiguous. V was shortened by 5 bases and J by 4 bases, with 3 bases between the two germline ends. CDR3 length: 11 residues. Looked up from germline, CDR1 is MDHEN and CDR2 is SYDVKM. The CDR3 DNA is TGTGCCAGCAGTCGGAATCAGCCCCAGCATTTT. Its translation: CASSRNQPQHF.

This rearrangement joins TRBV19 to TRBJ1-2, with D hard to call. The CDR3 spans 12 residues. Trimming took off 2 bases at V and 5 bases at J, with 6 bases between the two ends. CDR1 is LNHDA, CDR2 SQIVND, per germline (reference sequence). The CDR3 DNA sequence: TGTGCCAGTAGTATATCTGAGTATGGCTACACCTTC. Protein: CASSISEYGYTF.

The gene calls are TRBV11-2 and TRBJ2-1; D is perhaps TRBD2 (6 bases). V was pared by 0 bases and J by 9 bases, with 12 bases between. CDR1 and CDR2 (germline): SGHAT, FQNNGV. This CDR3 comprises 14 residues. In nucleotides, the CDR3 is TGTGCCAGCAGCTTAGATTTAGGACTATCTGAGCAGTTCTTC. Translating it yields CASSLDLGLSEQFF.

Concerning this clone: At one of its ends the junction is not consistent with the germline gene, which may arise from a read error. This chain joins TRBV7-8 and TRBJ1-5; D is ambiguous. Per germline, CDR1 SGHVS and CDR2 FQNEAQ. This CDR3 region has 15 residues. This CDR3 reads CASSLADTDYQPQHF. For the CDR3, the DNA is TGTGCCAGCAGCCTAGCCGACACCGATTATCAGCCCCAGCATTTT.

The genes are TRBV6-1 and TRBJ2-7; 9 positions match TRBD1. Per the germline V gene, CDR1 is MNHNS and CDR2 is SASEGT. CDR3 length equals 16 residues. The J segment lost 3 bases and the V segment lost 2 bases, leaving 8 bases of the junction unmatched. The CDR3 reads CASSEREGQGGYEQYF. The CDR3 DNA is TGTGCCAGCAGTGAAAGGGAGGGACAGGGTGGCTACGAGCAGTACTTC.

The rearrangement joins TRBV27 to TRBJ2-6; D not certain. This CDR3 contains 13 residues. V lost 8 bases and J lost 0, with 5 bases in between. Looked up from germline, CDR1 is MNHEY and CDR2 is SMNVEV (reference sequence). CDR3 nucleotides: TGTGCCAGCGGCACCTCTGGGGCCAACGTCCTGACTTTC. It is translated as CASGTSGANVLTF.

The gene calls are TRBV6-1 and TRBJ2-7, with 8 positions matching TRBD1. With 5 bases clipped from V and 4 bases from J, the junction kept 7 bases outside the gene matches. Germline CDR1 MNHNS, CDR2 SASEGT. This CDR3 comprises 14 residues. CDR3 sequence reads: CASSKIDRGYEQYF. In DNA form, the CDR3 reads TGTGCCAGCAGTAAAATAGACAGGGGTTACGAGCAGTACTTC.

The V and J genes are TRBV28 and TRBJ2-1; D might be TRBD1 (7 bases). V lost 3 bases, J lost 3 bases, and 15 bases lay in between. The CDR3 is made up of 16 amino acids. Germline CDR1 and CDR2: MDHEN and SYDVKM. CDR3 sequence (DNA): TGTGCCAGCAGTTTGGAAGGAGGGGGCTTCTACAATGAGCAGTTCTTC. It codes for CASSLEGGGFYNEQFF.